This T cell receptor beta chain was sequenced during a study of patients and donors after allogeneic stem cell transplantation. TCRdb processed the RT-PCR reads anew with MiXCR; each CDR3 protein has one entry. Found here are more than 150,000 distinct CDR3 sequences, about 24% of them singletons; the top ten hold about 25%. In this sample, this clonotype turned up a few times. Germline CDR1 is ENHRY and CDR2 is SYGVKD. The germline V and J ends were trimmed by 7 bases and 0 bases, with 10 bases remaining between them. The CDR3 spans 14 residues. This receptor was taken from a human donor who was either an allogeneic HSCT recipient or a stem cell or donor lymphocyte infusion donor (not recorded which). It is not recorded whose cells these are; they may come from a transplant donor. Specimen: blood, either unsorted or a sorted T cell fraction (not recorded which). The rearrangement joins TRBV10-3 to TRBJ1-3; D remains ambiguous. CDR3 sequence (DNA): TGTGCCATCATAGAAGGATCCTCTGGAAACACCATATATTTT. Its translation is CAIIEGSSGNTIYF.